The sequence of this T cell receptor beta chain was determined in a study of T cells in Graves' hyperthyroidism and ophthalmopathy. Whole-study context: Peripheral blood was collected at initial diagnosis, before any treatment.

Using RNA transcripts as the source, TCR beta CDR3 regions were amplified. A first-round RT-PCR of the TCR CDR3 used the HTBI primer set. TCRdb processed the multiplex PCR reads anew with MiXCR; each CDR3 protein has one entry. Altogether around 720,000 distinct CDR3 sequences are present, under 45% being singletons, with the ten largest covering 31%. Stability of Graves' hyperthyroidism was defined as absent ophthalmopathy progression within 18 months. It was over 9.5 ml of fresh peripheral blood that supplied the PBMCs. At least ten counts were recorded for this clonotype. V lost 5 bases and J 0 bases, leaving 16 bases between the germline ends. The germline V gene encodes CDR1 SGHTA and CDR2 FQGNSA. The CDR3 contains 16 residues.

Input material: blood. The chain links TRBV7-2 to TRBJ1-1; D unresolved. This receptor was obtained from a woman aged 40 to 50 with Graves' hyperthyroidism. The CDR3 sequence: CASSRTYATMNTEAFF. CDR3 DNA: TGTGCCAGCAGCCGGACCTATGCAACAATGAACACTGAAGCTTTCTTT.